This T cell receptor (beta chain) was identified in a study of T cells in Graves' hyperthyroidism and ophthalmopathy. Study-wide results and limits: The blood repertoire included most of the expanded thyroid clonotypes above 0.001.

A word on this clonotype: What it recognizes is unknown.

Researchers amplified the TCR beta CDR3 regions from RNA transcripts. Primed by the HTBI set, a first-round RT-PCR was run on the TCR CDR3. TCRdb redid the calling of the multiplex PCR reads with MiXCR, one entry per CDR3 protein. The data show more than 450,000 distinct CDR3 sequences, 12% to 15% seen once. V lost 0 bases to trimming and J lost 7 bases, with 13 bases between them. Looked up from germline, CDR1 is LGHNA and CDR2 is YNFKEQ. The CDR3 extends over 15 amino acids. This chain links TRBV4-2 with TRBJ2-1; D not certain. Sequencing was done on a sample of blood. The origin of this receptor is a middle-aged woman with Graves' hyperthyroidism. CDR3 nucleotides: TGTGCCAGCAGCCAAGATCGGGCTAGTTCGAATGAGCAGTTCTTC. Amino acids: CASSQDRASSNEQFF.